The 20 T cell receptor beta chains reported below all come from one sample, sequenced in a study of CD8+CD57+ T cells in acquired aplastic anemia listed by TCRdb under 2018. Sequencer: Illumina HiSeq 2000. Genomic DNA served as template for TCR beta VDJ combination and CDR3 sequence profiling. TCRdb took the public reads, trimmed them with fastp at Q25, ran MiXCR for clone calling and kept in-frame beta chains. CDR3 protein sequences are deduplicated, and each keeps its most common genes and DNA. Across this sample there are approximately 98,000 distinct CDR3 sequences, with less than 65% seen only once. The leading ten clones occupy 25% to 35% of the sample. What was sequenced was sorted CD4+, CD8+, or CD8+CD57+ T cells (not recorded which) from PBMCs. The receptors here all came from a human donor in good health, serving as a control.

Many counts were recorded for this clonotype. The chain joins TRBV6-1 to TRBJ1-2; 9 bases fit TRBD1. This CDR3 is 12 amino acids long. Per the germline V gene, CDR1 is MNHNS and CDR2 is SASEGT. V lost 6 bases and J lost 7; bases outside the gene matches: 3. CDR3 sequence: CASRQGAAGYTF. CDR3 coding DNA: TGTGCCAGCAGACAGGGGGCAGCTGGCTACACCTTC.

This clonotype was seen ten or more times. This chain joins TRBV5-1 and TRBJ2-5; D is possibly TRBD1 (6 bases). This CDR3 is built from 11 residues. Germline assignment: CDR1 SGHRS and CDR2 YFSETQ. Trimming left V 7 bases short and J 8 bases short, with 12 bases between. The CDR3 nucleotides are TGCGCCAGCGGGGGACATGACACCCAGTACTTC. Translated: CASGGHDTQYF.

This clonotype was seen repeatedly, ten times or more. CDR3 nucleotide sequence: TGTGCCTGGGACACCTTGAACACTGAAGCTTTCTTT. It encodes CAWDTLNTEAFF. This chain links TRBV30 with TRBJ1-1; D gene uncertain. This CDR3 has 12 residues. V lost 5 bases, J lost 0 bases, and 7 bases lay in between. Germline V CDR1 and CDR2: GTSNPN, SVGIG (reference sequence).

This clonotype came up a few times. This sequence joins TRBV10-1 and TRBJ2-7; 8 bases agree with TRBD1. Germline V gives CDR1 WNHNN, CDR2 SYGVQD (reference sequence). The J segment lost 2 bases and the V segment lost 2 bases, leaving 2 bases of the junction unmatched. This CDR3 has 14 amino acids. Here the CDR3 reads CASSETTGAYEQYF. The CDR3 coding sequence is TGCGCCAGCAGTGAGACGACAGGGGCCTACGAGCAGTACTTC.

V and J are TRBV10-3 and TRBJ2-7; D might be TRBD1 (6 bases). This CDR3 is built from 14 residues. Trimming stripped 7 bases from V and 0 bases from J, with 13 bases between. Germline CDR1 and CDR2: ENHRY and SYGVKD. The CDR3 nucleotides are TGTGCCATCAATGGGGACACCCCCTCCTACGAGCAGTACTTC. This encodes CAINGDTPSYEQYF.

V is TRBV25-1 and J is TRBJ1-2; D perhaps matches TRBD1 (5 bases). The CDR3 loop spans 13 amino acids. CDR1 and CDR2 (germline): MGHDK, SYGVNS. With 5 bases removed from V and 2 bases from J, the gap between germline ends came to 9 bases. This CDR3 is CASSIQANYGYTF. CDR3 DNA: TGTGCCAGCAGTATACAGGCGAACTATGGCTACACCTTC.

This clonotype was counted only a few times. As DNA, the CDR3 is TGTGCCAGCGGGGGAGACAGTTCTAGCACAGATACGCAGTATTTT. Translated, it gives CASGGDSSSTDTQYF. The chain recombines TRBV6-1 with TRBJ2-3, with D possibly being TRBD1 or TRBD2 (5 bases each). The CDR3 has 15 amino acids. Germline CDR1 is MNHNS and CDR2 is SASEGT. V lost 8 bases and J 0 bases, leaving 15 bases between the germline ends.

Remarks on this clonotype: A junction end diverges from the germline sequence, so it may reflect a read error. The chain employs TRBV5-4 and TRBJ2-7, with TRBD1 identical over 12 bases. The CDR3 contains 13 residues. CDR1 and CDR2 (germline): SGHNT, YYREEE (reference sequence). The chain's CDR3 is CASGTGGTYEQYF. In DNA form, the CDR3 reads TGTGCCAGCGGGACAGGGGGCACGTACGAGCAGTATTTC. Variable domain in full (rest from reference TRBV5-4 and TRBJ2-7): ETGVTQSPTHLIKTRGQQVTLRCSSQSGHNTVSWYQQALGQGPQFIFQYYREEENGRGNFPPRFSGLQFPNYSSELNVNALELDDSALYLCASGTGGTYEQYFGPGTRLTVT.

The J gene is TRBJ1-2, the V gene TRBV19, with a tentative D call TRBD1 (5 bases). Trimming pared 3 bases from V and 8 bases from J, leaving 13 bases between. This CDR3 contains 13 residues. Germline V lookup: CDR1 LNHDA, CDR2 SQIVND (reference sequence). CDR3 nucleotide sequence: TGTGCCAGTAGTATTCAGGGCAGATACGGCTACACCTTC. It is translated as CASSIQGRYGYTF. Combining the CDR3 with reference TRBV19 and TRBJ1-2 gives the whole variable domain DGGITQSPKYLFRKEGQNVTLSCEQNLNHDAMYWYRQDPGQGLRLIYYSQIVNDFQKGDIAEGYSVSREKKESFPLTVTSAQKNPTAFYLCASSIQGRYGYTFGSGTRLTVV.

A word on this clonotype: The junction shows a germline mismatch at one end, possibly a read error. J is TRBJ2-7 and V is TRBV15; possibly TRBD1 for D (6 bases). Germline V gives CDR1 LNHNV, CDR2 YYDKDF (reference sequence). This CDR3 spans 17 amino acids. CDR3 protein: CATSRDPSGTPSYGQYF. The CDR3 bases are TGTGCCACCAGCAGAGATCCCTCCGGGACACCTTCCTACGGGCAGTACTTC.

The chain joins TRBV10-3 to TRBJ2-7; D remains ambiguous. CDR3 size: 12 residues. Germline V lookup: CDR1 ENHRY, CDR2 SYGVKD. The V end was cut by 3 bases, the J end by 1 base, with 4 bases between. CDR3 protein: CAISDISYEQYF. DNA for the CDR3: TGTGCCATCAGTGACATATCCTACGAGCAGTACTTC.

This sequence joins TRBV20-1 and TRBJ2-7; 12 bases line up with TRBD1. The V and J ends lost 1 base and 2 bases, in that order; junction bases with no gene match: 6. Germline CDR1 DFQATT, CDR2 SNEGSKA (reference sequence). The CDR3 covers 16 residues. The CDR3 spells CSARARDRGQTYEQYF. The DNA for the CDR3 is TGCAGTGCTAGAGCCCGGGACAGGGGGCAAACCTACGAGCAGTACTTC.

This clonotype was detected many times. This chain joins TRBV20-1 and TRBJ1-3; no clear D gene. CDR3 length: 15 amino acids. Per germline, CDR1 DFQATT and CDR2 SNEGSKA (reference sequence). V was clipped by 0 bases and J by 0 bases, with 9 bases between them. CDR3 residues: CSARDLTPSGNTIYF. CDR3 coding DNA: TGCAGTGCTAGAGATCTAACCCCCTCTGGAAACACCATATATTTT.

The chain combines TRBV25-1 with TRBJ1-2; D may be TRBD1 (6 bases). This CDR3 has 14 amino acids. Germline loops: CDR1 MGHDK, CDR2 SYGVNS. The germline V and J ends were trimmed by 5 bases and 3 bases, with 13 bases remaining between them. CDR3 in amino acids: CASSSSGAYYGYTF. The CDR3 DNA follows: TGTGCCAGCAGTTCCTCAGGGGCTTACTATGGCTACACCTTC.

This clonotype appeared a single time. This chain connects TRBV4-3 to TRBJ2-5; tentatively, D is TRBD1 or TRBD2 (5 bases each). Germline V gives CDR1 LGHNA, CDR2 YSLEER. The CDR3 is 16 amino acids. Trimming pared 1 base from V and 2 bases from J, leaving 14 bases between. CDR3 nucleotides: TGCGCCAGCAGCCAAGCCTACAGAGGGGCGCAAGAGACCCAGTACTTC. It encodes CASSQAYRGAQETQYF.

The chain links TRBV2 to TRBJ1-2, with 9 bases identical to TRBD1. The ends lost 3 bases at V and 7 bases at J; junction bases unmatched: 3. The CDR3 runs 13 residues. Germline values: CDR1 SNHLY, CDR2 FYNNEI. CDR3 residues: CASSETGGLGYTF. The CDR3 nucleotides read TGTGCCAGCAGTGAGACAGGGGGTCTTGGCTACACCTTC. Looking up the rest from reference TRBV2 and TRBJ1-2 gives the full variable domain: EPEVTQTPSHQVTQMGQEVILRCVPISNHLYFYWYRQILGQKVEFLVSFYNNEISEKSEIFDDQFSVERPDGSNFTLKIRSTKLEDSAMYFCASSETGGLGYTFGSGTRLTVV.

The rearrangement links TRBV20-1 to TRBJ1-5; D gene uncertain. V lost 6 bases, J lost 0 bases, and 9 bases lay in between. This CDR3 has 13 residues. The germline V gene has CDR1 DFQATT and CDR2 SNEGSKA (reference sequence). This CDR3 is CSAGSYSNQPQHF. The DNA for the CDR3 is TGCAGTGCGGGGAGTTATAGCAATCAGCCCCAGCATTTT.

This clonotype was seen a few times. This chain uses TRBV6-1 with TRBJ1-5; D is perhaps TRBD1 (5 bases). Germline V lookup: CDR1 MNHNS, CDR2 SASEGT. V shed 6 bases and J shed 2 bases, with 11 bases lying between them. The CDR3 is 14 residues long. The CDR3 sequence: CASRQRGRNQPQHF. The CDR3 nucleotides read TGTGCCAGCAGACAAAGGGGTCGCAATCAGCCCCAGCATTTT.

This clonotype was counted ten times or more. This rearrangement joins TRBV20-1 to TRBJ2-7, with D perhaps TRBD1 (6 bases). This CDR3 region has 11 residues. V was cut by 5 bases and J by 3 bases, with 8 bases left in between. Germline CDR1 is DFQATT and CDR2 is SNEGSKA (reference sequence). CDR3 amino acids: CSAGQIYEQYF. CDR3 DNA sequence: TGCAGTGCTGGACAGATCTACGAGCAGTACTTC.

There are many counts of this clonotype. This rearrangement joins TRBV2 to TRBJ2-7; TRBD1 might be the D (6 bases). Germline values: CDR1 SNHLY, CDR2 FYNNEI. The CDR3 is 15 residues long. With 3 bases removed from V and 2 bases from J, the gap between germline ends came to 14 bases. The CDR3 protein is CASSEYQGLAYEQYF. CDR3 DNA sequence: TGTGCCAGCAGTGAGTATCAGGGGTTAGCCTACGAGCAGTACTTC.